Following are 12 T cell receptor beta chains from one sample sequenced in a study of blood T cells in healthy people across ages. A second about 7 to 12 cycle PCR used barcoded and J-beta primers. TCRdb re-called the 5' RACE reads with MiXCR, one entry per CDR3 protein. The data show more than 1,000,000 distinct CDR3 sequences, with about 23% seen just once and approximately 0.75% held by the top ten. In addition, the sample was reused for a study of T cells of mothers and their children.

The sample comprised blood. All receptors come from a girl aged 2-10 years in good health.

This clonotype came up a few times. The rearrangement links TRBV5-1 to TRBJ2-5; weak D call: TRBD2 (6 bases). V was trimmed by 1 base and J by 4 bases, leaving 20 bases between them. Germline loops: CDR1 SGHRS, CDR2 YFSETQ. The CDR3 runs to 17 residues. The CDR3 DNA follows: TGCGCCAGCAGCTTGTACGAGAAACTTACCGGGGGAGAGACCCAGTACTTC. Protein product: CASSLYEKLTGGETQYF.

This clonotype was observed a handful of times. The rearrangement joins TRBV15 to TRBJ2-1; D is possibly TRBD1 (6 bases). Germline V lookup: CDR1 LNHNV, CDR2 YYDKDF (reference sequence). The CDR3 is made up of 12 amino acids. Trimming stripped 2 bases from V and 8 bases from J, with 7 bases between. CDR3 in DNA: TGTGCCACCAGCAGATCAGGGGATGAGCAGTTCTTC. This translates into CATSRSGDEQFF.

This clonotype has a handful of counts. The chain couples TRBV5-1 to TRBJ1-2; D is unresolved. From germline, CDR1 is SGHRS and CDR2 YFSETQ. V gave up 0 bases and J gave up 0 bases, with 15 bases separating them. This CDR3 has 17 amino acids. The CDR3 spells CASSLADTATSNYGYTF. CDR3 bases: TGCGCCAGCAGCTTGGCCGATACGGCAACCTCTAACTATGGCTACACCTTC. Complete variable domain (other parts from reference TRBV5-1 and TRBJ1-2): KAGVTQTPRYLIKTRGQQVTLSCSPISGHRSVSWYQQTPGQGLQFLFEYFSETQRNKGNFPGRFSGRQFSNSRSEMNVSTLELGDSALYLCASSLADTATSNYGYTFGSGTRLTVV.

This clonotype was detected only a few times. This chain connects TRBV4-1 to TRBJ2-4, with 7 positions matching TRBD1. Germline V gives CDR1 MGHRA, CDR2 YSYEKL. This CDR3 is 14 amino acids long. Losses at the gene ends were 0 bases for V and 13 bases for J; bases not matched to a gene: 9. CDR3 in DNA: TGCGCCAGCAGCCAAGATGCCGTGGGGACAGCGCAGTACTTC. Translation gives CASSQDAVGTAQYF.

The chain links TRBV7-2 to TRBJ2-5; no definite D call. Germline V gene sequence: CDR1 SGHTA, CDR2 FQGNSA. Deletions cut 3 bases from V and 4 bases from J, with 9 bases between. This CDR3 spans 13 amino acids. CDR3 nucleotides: TGTGCCAGCAGCTTCGTGATAAGAGAGACCCAGTACTTC. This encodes CASSFVIRETQYF. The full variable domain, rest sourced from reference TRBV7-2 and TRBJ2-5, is GAGVSQSPSNKVTEKGKDVELRCDPISGHTALYWYRQSLGQGLEFLIYFQGNSAPDKSGLPSDRFSAERTGGSVSTLTIQRTQQEDSAVYLCASSFVIRETQYFGPGTRLLVL.

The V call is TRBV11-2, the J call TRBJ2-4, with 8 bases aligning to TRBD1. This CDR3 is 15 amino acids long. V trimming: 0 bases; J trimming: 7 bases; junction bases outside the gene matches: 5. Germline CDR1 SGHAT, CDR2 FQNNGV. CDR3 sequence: CASSLEGRGRNIQYF. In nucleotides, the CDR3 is TGTGCCAGCAGCTTAGAAGGCAGGGGGCGGAACATTCAGTACTTC.

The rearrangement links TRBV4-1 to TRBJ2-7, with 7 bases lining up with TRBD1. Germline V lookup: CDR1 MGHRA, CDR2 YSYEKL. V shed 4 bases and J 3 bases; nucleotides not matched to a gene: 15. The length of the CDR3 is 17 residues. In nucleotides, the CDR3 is TGCGCCAGCAGCCGACAGGTCGGGGACAGACAAAACTACGAGCAGTACTTC. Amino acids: CASSRQVGDRQNYEQYF.

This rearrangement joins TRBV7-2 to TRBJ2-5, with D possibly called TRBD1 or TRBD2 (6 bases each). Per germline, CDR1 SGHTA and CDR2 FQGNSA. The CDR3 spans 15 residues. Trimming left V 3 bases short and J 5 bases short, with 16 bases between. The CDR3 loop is CASSFKWGAGETQYF. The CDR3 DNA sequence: TGTGCCAGCAGCTTCAAGTGGGGGGCTGGGGAGACCCAGTACTTC.

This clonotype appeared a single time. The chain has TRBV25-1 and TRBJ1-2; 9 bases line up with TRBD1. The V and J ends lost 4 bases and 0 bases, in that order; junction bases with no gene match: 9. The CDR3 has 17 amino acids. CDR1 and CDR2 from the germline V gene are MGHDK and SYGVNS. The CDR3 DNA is TGTGCCAGCAGTGCCCCGGGACAGGGTTTAGCTAACTATGGCTACACCTTC. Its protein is CASSAPGQGLANYGYTF.

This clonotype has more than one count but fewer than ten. The CDR3 spells CASSLVTSGGANEQFF. The CDR3 nucleotides read TGTGCCAGCAGTTTGGTGACTAGCGGGGGGGCCAATGAGCAGTTCTTC. The V gene is TRBV12-3 or TRBV12-4, the J gene TRBJ2-1, with TRBD2 matching over 14 bases. Trimming removed 3 bases from V and 6 bases from J; junction bases left unmatched: 4. CDR3 size: 16 residues.

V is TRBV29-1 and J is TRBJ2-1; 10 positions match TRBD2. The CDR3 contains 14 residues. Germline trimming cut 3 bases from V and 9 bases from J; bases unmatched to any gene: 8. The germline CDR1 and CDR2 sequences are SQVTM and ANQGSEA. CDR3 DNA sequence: TGCAGCGTTGATGTGGCTAGCGGGAGTGGTGAGCAGTTCTTC. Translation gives CSVDVASGSGEQFF.

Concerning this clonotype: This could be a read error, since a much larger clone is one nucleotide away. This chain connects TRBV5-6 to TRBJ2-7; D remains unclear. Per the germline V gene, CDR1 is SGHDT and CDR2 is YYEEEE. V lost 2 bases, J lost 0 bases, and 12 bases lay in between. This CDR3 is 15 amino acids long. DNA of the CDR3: TGTGCCAGCAGCTTTAGCAGACTTCGCTCCTACGAGCAGTACTTC. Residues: CASSFSRLRSYEQYF.